Below are 2 T cell receptor beta chains sequenced from a single sample in a study of blood T cell repertoires in COVID-19. Produced via immunoSEQ multiplex PCR; TCRdb's table is partial and in-frame only. The sample contains 430,000 or so clones, about 88% of which appear only once. Specimen: PBMCs or T cells enriched from blood (not recorded which). The receptors originated from a woman between 18 and 30 years old who had been exposed to COVID-19.

The chain has TRBV7-2 and TRBJ2-3; 11 bases are a match to TRBD2. Germline assignment: CDR1 SGHTA and CDR2 FQGNSA. J gave up 3 bases and V 4 bases, and 0 bases lay outside the gene matches. This CDR3 contains 14 residues. The CDR3 protein is CASSWTSGTDTQYF. The DNA of the CDR3 is TGTGCCAGCAGCTGGACTAGCGGGACAGATACGCAGTATTTT.

This sequence joins TRBV7-6 and TRBJ2-1; the match to TRBD1 covers 8 bases. The V segment lost 5 bases and the J segment 5 bases; nucleotides outside the gene matches: 8. CDR1 is SGHVS, CDR2 FNYEAQ, per germline. The CDR3 extends over 15 amino acids. The CDR3 DNA reads as TGTGCCAGCAGCCCCCCTTCAGGGGGCAACAATGAGCAGTTCTTC. Its protein product is CASSPPSGGNNEQFF.